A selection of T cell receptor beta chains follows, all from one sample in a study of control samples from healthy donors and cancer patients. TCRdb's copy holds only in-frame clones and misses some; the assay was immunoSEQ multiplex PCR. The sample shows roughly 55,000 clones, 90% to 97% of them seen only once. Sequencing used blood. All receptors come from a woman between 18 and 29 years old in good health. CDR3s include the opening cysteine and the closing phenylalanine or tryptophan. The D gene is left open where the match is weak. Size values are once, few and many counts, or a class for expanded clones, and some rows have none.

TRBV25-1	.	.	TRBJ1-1	CASGQFTEAFF	TGTGCCAGCGGACAGTTCACTGAAGCTTTCTTT
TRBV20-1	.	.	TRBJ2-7	CSASSGRGAYEQYF	TGCAGTGCTAGTTCGGGGCGGGGTGCCTACGAGCAGTACTTC
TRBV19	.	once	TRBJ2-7	CASQKTGSYEQYF	TGTGCCAGCCAAAAAACAGGGTCCTACGAGCAGTACTTC
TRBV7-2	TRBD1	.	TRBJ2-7	CASSPRDRGSYEQYF	TGTGCCAGCAGCCCCCGGGACAGGGGTTCCTACGAGCAGTACTTC
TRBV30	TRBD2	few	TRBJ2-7	CAWSTGGFDYEQYF	TGTGCCTGGAGTACGGGGGGTTTTGACTACGAGCAGTACTTC
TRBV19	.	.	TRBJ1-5	CASSLTDYQPQHF	TGTGCCAGTAGCTTGACAGATTATCAGCCCCAGCATTTT
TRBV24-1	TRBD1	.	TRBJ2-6	CATSAVTGGKSGANVLTF	TGTGCCACCAGTGCCGTGACAGGGGGCAAGTCTGGGGCCAACGTCCTGACTTTC
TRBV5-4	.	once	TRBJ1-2	CASSLVQGSYGYTF	TGTGCCAGCAGCTTAGTACAGGGAAGCTATGGCTACACCTTC
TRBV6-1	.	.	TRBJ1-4	CASLTWGPHEKLFF	TGTGCCAGCCTGACGTGGGGTCCTCATGAAAAACTGTTTTTT
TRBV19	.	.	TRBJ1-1	CASSGQGTTEAFF	TGTGCCAGTAGTGGTCAGGGTACCACTGAAGCTTTCTTT
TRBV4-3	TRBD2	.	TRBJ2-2	CASASGRGKVGELFF	TGCGCCAGCGCTTCAGGGCGGGGGAAAGTCGGGGAGCTGTTTTTT
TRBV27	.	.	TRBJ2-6	CASSPRGASMTGANVLTF	TGTGCCAGCAGTCCCCGGGGGGCTAGTATGACTGGGGCCAACGTCCTGACTTTC
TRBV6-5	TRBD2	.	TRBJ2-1	CASSYSSGRGGNEQFF	TGTGCCAGCAGTTACTCTTCCGGGAGGGGGGGTAATGAGCAGTTCTTC
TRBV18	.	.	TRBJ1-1	CASSTSVTGEAFF	TGTGCCAGCTCAACAAGCGTAACAGGTGAAGCTTTCTTT
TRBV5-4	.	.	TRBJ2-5	CASSALPRSETQYF	TGTGCCAGCAGCGCCCTTCCAAGGAGTGAGACCCAGTACTTC
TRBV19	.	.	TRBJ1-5	CASRQGDQPQHF	TGTGCCAGTAGGCAGGGCGATCAGCCCCAGCATTTT
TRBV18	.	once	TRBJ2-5	CASSPWPQETQYF	TGTGCCAGCTCACCCTGGCCCCAAGAGACCCAGTACTTC
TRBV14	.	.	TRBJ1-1	CASSQESGLTEAFF	TGTGCCAGCAGCCAAGAGTCCGGGTTAACTGAAGCTTTCTTT
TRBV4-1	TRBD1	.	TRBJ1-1	CASSQDWDRGRTEAFF	TGCGCCAGCAGCCAAGATTGGGACAGGGGGCGAACTGAAGCTTTCTTT
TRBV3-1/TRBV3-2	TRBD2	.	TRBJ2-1	CASSLAIAGWVNEQFF	TGTGCCAGCAGCCTTGCCATAGCGGGGTGGGTCAATGAGCAGTTCTTC
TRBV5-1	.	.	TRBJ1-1	CASSFSWNTEAFF	TGCGCCAGCAGCTTCTCCTGGAACACTGAAGCTTTCTTT
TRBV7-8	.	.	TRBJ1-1	CASSLLDTEAFF	TGTGCCAGCAGCCTTTTGGACACTGAAGCTTTCTTT